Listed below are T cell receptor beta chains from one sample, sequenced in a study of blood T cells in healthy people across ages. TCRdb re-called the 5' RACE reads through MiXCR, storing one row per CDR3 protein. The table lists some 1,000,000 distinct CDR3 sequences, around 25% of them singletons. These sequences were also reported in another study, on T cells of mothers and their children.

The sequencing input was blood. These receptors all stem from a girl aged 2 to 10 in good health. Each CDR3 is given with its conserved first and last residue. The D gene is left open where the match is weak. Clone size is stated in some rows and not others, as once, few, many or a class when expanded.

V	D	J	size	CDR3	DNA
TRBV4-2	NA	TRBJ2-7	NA	CASSQITGTYEQYF	TGTGCCAGCAGCCAAATTACAGGAACCTACGAGCAGTACTTC
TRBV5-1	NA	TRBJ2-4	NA	CASSLESRETKNIQYF	TGCGCCAGCAGCTTGGAGTCGAGGGAGACCAAAAACATTCAGTACTTC
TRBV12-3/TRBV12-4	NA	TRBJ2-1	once	CASRDSQNKGNEQFF	TGTGCCAGCAGAGATTCTCAAAACAAGGGTAATGAGCAGTTCTTC
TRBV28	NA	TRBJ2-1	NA	CASSLSATYNEQFF	TGTGCCAGCAGTTTATCGGCTACCTACAATGAGCAGTTCTTC
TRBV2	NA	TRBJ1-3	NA	CASSEGVSGNTIYF	TGTGCCAGCAGTGAGGGAGTCTCTGGAAACACCATATATTTT
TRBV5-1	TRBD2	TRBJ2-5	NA	CASSKGLDEETQYF	TGCGCCAGCAGCAAGGGACTAGACGAAGAGACCCAGTACTTC
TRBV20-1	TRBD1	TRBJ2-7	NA	CSAPGQGYMAYEQYF	TGCAGTGCCCCGGGACAGGGTTATATGGCCTACGAGCAGTACTTC
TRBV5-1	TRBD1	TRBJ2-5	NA	CASSPGQGFETQYF	TGCGCCAGCAGCCCGGGACAGGGTTTCGAGACCCAGTACTTC
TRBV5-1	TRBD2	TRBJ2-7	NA	CASRAGTSRGEQYF	TGCGCCAGCAGGGCCGGGACTAGCAGGGGCGAGCAGTACTTC
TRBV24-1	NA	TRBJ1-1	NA	CATSDLGSPTEAFF	TGTGCCACCAGTGATTTAGGGAGCCCCACTGAAGCTTTCTTT
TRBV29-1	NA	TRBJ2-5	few	CSVEPPYQETQCF	TGCAGCGTTGAACCCCCGTACCAAGAGACCCAGTGCTTC
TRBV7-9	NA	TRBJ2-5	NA	CASGRTVQETQYF	TGTGCCAGCGGCAGGACAGTTCAAGAGACCCAGTACTTC